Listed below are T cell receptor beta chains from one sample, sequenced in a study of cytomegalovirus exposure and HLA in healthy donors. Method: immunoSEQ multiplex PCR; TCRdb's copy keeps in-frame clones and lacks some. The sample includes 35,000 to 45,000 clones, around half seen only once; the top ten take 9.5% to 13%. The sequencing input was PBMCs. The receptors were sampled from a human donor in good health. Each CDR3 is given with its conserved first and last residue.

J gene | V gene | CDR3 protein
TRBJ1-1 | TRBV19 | CASSIGGGTEAFF
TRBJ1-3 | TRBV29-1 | CSVVGAGGSGNTIYF
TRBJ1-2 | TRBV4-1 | CASSHPGQGYGYTF
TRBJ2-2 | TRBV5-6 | CASSTSGTQNTGELFF
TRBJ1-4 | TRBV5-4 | CASSERDKEKLFF
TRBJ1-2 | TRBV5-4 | CASSLGGWVGYTF
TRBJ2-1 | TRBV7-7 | CASSPERDGEQFF
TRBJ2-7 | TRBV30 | CAFRDRPYEQYF
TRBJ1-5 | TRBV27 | CASRGLDNQPQHF
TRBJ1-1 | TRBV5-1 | CASSLAGRAGTNTEAFF
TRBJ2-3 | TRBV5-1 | CASSLARGDTQYF
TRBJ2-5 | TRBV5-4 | CASSPVGGQETQYF
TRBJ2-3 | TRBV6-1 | CASSGWTSGGLTDTQYF
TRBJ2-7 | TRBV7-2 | CASSRERGLSYEQYF
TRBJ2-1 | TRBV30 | CAWNRDSLNNEQFF
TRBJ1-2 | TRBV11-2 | CASSLVDSLASTF
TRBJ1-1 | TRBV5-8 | CASSSGQGMNTEAFF
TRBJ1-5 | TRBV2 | CASTGGDRGNQPQHF
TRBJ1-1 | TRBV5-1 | CASYLNQGGTEAFF
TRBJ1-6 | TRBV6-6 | CASSYEQGGSSPLHF
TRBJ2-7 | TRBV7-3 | CASSPPGHRGNEQYF
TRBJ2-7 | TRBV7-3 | CASSSSGGRDEQYF